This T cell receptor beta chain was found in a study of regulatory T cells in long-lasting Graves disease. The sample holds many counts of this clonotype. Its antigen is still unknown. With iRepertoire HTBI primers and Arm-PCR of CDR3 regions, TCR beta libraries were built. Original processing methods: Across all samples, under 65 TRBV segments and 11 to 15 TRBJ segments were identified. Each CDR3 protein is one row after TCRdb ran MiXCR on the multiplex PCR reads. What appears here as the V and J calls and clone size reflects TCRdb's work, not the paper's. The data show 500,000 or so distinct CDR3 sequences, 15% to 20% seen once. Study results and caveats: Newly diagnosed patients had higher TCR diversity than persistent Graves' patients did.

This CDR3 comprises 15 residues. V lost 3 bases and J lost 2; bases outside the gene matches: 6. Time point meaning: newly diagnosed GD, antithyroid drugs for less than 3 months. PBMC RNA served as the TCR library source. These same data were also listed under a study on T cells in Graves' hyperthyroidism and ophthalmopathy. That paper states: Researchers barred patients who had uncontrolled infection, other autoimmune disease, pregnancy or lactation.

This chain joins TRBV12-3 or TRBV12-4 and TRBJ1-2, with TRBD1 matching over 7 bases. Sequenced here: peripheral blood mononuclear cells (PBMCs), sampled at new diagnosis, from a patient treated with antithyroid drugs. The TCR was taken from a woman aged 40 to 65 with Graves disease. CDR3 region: CASSFSRGANYGYTF. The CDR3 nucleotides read TGTGCCAGCAGTTTCAGCAGGGGGGCCAACTATGGCTACACCTTC.